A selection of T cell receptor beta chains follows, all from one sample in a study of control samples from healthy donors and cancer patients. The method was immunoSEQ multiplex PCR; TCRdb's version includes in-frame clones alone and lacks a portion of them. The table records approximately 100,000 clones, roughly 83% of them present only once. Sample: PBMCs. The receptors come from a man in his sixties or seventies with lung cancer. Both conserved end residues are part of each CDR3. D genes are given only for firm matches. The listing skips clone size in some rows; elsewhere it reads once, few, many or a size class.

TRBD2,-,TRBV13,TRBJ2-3,TGTGCCAGCAGCTTAGACGCGGGGGGGCTTGGGAGCACAGATACGCAGTATTTT,CASSLDAGGLGSTDTQYF
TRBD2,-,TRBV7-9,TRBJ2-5,TGTGCCAGCAGCCCCCCCCAGCGGGGAGAGACCCAGTACTTC,CASSPPQRGETQYF
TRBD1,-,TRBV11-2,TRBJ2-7,TGTGCCAGCAGCTTATCGTGGGGGGGACAGGGGAGCTCCTACGAGCAGTACTTC,CASSLSWGGQGSSYEQYF
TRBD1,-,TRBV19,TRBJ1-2,TGTGCCAGTAGTGATCGATTCAGGGGGGAGTATGGCTACACCTTC,CASSDRFRGEYGYTF
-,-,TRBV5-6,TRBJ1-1,TGTGCCAGCTCCCAGCGTCGGCCCACTGAAGCTTTCTTT,CASSQRRPTEAFF
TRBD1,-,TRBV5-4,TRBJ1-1,TGTGCCAGCAGCTCCAGGACAGGGAGAAACACTGAAGCTTTCTTT,CASSSRTGRNTEAFF
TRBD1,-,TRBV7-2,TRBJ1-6,TGTGCCAGCAGCCTGGGACAGGGAACCTCACCCCTCCACTTT,CASSLGQGTSPLHF
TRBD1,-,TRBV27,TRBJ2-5,TGTGCCAGCAGTTTATTGGGACAGGGGTCAGAGACCCAGTACTTC,CASSLLGQGSETQYF
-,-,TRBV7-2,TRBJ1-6,TGTGCCAGCAGTCCTACGGAGATCTATAATTCACCCCTCCACTTT,CASSPTEIYNSPLHF
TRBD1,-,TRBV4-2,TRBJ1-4,TGTGCCAGCAGCCAAGGTCCCGACCGGGACAGGGCCGAAAAACTGTTTTTT,CASSQGPDRDRAEKLFF
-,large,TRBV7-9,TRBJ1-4,TGTGCCAGCAGCCCAACACGTGGACGGATACATGAAAAACTGTTTTTT,CASSPTRGRIHEKLFF
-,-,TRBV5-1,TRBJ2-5,TGCGCCAGCAGCAGTGGACAGTTAAGTACTCAAGAGACCCAGTACTTC,CASSSGQLSTQETQYF
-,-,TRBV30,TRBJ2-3,TGTGCCTGGAGTGTCCGAGGACGAGGCCCAGATACGCAGTATTTT,CAWSVRGRGPDTQYF
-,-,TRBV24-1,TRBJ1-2,TGTGCCACCAGTTTCAAGGAACCCATCGCCCCCTATGGCTACACCTTC,CATSFKEPIAPYGYTF
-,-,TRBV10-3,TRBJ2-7,TGTGCCATCAGTGACAGGACTTACGAGCAGTACTTC,CAISDRTYEQYF
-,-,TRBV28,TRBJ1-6,TGTGCCAGCAGTTTGTCCCGTACGAATTCACCCCTCCACTTT,CASSLSRTNSPLHF
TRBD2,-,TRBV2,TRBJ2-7,TGTGCCAGCAGGGGGACTAGCGGGGGCTACGAGCAGTACTTC,CASRGTSGGYEQYF
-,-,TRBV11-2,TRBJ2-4,TGTGCCAGCAGCTTATATACTCGGGTAGACATTCAGTACTTC,CASSLYTRVDIQYF
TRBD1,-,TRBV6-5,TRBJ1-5,TGTGCCAGCAGTCGGGACAGGGGGAGCAATCAGCCCCAGCATTTT,CASSRDRGSNQPQHF
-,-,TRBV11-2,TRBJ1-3,TGTGCCAGCAGCTTAGACGGGGGGCCCGGAAACACCATATATTTT,CASSLDGGPGNTIYF
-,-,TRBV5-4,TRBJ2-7,TGTGCCAGCAGCCTCCGACAGGCTTCTGGTGAGCAGTACTTC,CASSLRQASGEQYF
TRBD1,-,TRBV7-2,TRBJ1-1,TGTGCCAGCAGCCCCTCAGGGGGCTGGACTGAAGCTTTCTTT,CASSPSGGWTEAFF
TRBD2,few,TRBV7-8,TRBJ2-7,TGTGCCAGCAGCTTAGGCGGCCTAGCGGGGGCCCGCTACGAGCAGTACTTC,CASSLGGLAGARYEQYF
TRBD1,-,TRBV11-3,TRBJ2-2,TGTGCCAGCAGCTCGATGGGACAGGGGGCGACCGGGGAGCTGTTTTTT,CASSSMGQGATGELFF
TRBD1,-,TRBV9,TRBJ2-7,TGTGCCAGCAGCGGGACAGGGACTTCCCGCGAGCAGTACTTC,CASSGTGTSREQYF
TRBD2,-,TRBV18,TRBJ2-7,TGTGCCAGCTCAACTCTCGGGGCGGGGGGTCCCTCCTACGAGCAGTACTTC,CASSTLGAGGPSYEQYF
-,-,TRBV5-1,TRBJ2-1,TGCGCCAGCAGAACGGGACTCGATTCCTACAATGAGCAGTTCTTC,CASRTGLDSYNEQFF
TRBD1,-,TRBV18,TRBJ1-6,TGTGCCAGCTCACCCGACAGGGGGTACCCCCTCCACTTT,CASSPDRGYPLHF
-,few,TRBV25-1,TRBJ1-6,TGTGCCAGCAGTGAATCCCCAGGCCTCAGCTCACCCCTCCACTTT,CASSESPGLSSPLHF
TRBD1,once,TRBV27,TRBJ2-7,TGTGCCAGCAGTAGGGGGACAGGATACGCCGAGCAGTACTTC,CASSRGTGYAEQYF
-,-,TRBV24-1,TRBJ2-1,TGTGCCACCAGTGGGGGCAGCGGGTCCTACAATGAGCAGTTCTTC,CATSGGSGSYNEQFF
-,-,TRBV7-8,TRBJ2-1,TGTGCCAGCAGTTTTCAGGGAGGTGTGCAGTTCTTC,CASSFQGGVQFF
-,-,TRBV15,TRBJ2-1,TGTGCCACCAGCAGAGATCTGGGGCCCTACAATGAGCAGTTCTTC,CATSRDLGPYNEQFF
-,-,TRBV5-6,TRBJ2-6,TGTGCCAGCAGCTTGTCAGGGACTGGGGCCAACGTCCTGACTTTC,CASSLSGTGANVLTF
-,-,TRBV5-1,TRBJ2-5,TGCGCCAGCAGCTTTGCCGAGCAGGGTCAGACCCAGTACTTC,CASSFAEQGQTQYF
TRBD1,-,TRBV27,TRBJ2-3,TGTGCCAGCAGCTACAGGGGGCGCACAGATACGCAGTATTTT,CASSYRGRTDTQYF
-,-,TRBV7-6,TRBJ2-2,TGTGCCAGCAGCTTAGAGACCATAACGAACACCGGGGAGCTGTTTTTT,CASSLETITNTGELFF
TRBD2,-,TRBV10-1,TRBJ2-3,TGCGCCAGCAGTGAAGAAGCGGGGCCAAGCACAGATACGCAGTATTTT,CASSEEAGPSTDTQYF
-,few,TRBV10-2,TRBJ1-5,TGCGCCAGCAGTGAGTCGACAGCGGGGAATCAGCCCCAGCATTTT,CASSESTAGNQPQHF
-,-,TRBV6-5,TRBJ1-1,TGTGCCAGCAGAACCCCGGGGAACACTGAAGCTTTCTTT,CASRTPGNTEAFF
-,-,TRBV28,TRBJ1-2,TGTGCCAGCAGTTTACTATTTAAGGGCTATGGCTACACCTTC,CASSLLFKGYGYTF
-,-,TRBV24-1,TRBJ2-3,TGTGCCACCAGTCTGGGTCCAGATACGCAGTATTTT,CATSLGPDTQYF
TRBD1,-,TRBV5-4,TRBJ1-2,TGTGCCAGCAGCTCCCGGGACAGGGGAGGTAACTATGGCTACACCTTC,CASSSRDRGGNYGYTF
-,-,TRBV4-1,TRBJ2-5,TGCGCCAGCAGCCACTCAGGGTACCAAGAGACCCAGTACTTC,CASSHSGYQETQYF
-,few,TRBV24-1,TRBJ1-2,TGTGCCACCAGTGATTTGGATGGGGGACCTAACTATGGCTACACCTTC,CATSDLDGGPNYGYTF
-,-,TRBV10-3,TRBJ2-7,TGTGCCATCAGTGGAAGGAGCTCCTACGAGCAGTACTTC,CAISGRSSYEQYF
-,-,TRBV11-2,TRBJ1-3,TGTGCCAGCAGCTGGACCGACTCTGGAAACACCATATATTTT,CASSWTDSGNTIYF
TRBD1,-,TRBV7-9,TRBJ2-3,TGTGCCAGCAGCTCTTCTCCGACAGGGGGGCCAGATACGCAGTATTTT,CASSSSPTGGPDTQYF